This entry describes one TCR beta chain. This specimen comes from a study of T cell responses to AZD1222 COVID-19 vaccine. Repertoires were generated with immunoSEQ multiplex PCR, while TCRdb's copy carries only in-frame clones and drops some. The table lists about 67,000 clones, 83% of them singletons. Germline V lookup: CDR1 SNHLY, CDR2 FYNNEI. With V trimmed by 6 bases and J by 3 bases, 5 bases remained unmatched. This CDR3 comprises 13 residues. The sequence was obtained from an adult who received the AZD1222 COVID-19 vaccine. This sample comprised peripheral blood, obtained 28 days after the second AZD1222 dose. The chain recombines TRBV2 with TRBJ2-7; 7 bases agree with TRBD1. The chain's CDR3 is CASRLTGDYEQYF. The CDR3 coding sequence is TGTGCCAGCAGGCTTACAGGGGACTACGAGCAGTACTTC. Full variable domain (remainder filled in from reference TRBV2 and TRBJ2-7): EPEVTQTPSHQVTQMGQEVILRCVPISNHLYFYWYRQILGQKVEFLVSFYNNEISEKSEIFDDQFSVERPDGSNFTLKIRSTKLEDSAMYFCASRLTGDYEQYFGPGTRLTVT.